Presented here are 25 T cell receptor beta chains from one specimen sequenced in a study of molecular identifiers for immune sequencing clone quantification. One entry per CDR3 protein, called by TCRdb with MiXCR from the PCR reads. The profile shows some 97,000 distinct CDR3 sequences, around 24% of them singletons. The source material was naive CD8+ T cells from blood, with Jurkat cell RNA spiked in. The subset was: FACS-sorted CD8+CD4-CCR7+CD45RA+ naive T cells. These receptors were taken from a human donor in good health. Some libraries in this study had Jurkat cell RNA spiked in.

In this sample, this clonotype turned up many times. J is TRBJ1-5 and V is TRBV2; 7 bases line up with TRBD1. CDR1 is SNHLY, CDR2 FYNNEI, per germline. CDR3 length equals 16 residues. V was pared by 3 bases and J by 0 bases, with 5 bases of the junction left unmatched. The CDR3 loop is CASSDFTGVSNQPQHF. CDR3 DNA sequence: TGTGCCAGCAGTGATTTCACAGGGGTTAGCAATCAGCCCCAGCATTTT.

The chain recombines TRBV28 with TRBJ1-1; D not certain. Trimming stripped 2 bases from V and 0 bases from J, with 10 bases between. Germline V gene sequence: CDR1 MDHEN, CDR2 SYDVKM. This CDR3 is built from 15 residues. Here the CDR3 DNA reads TGTGCCAGCAGTTTAGAACGGCTGATGAACACTGAAGCTTTCTTT. Translated, it gives CASSLERLMNTEAFF.

This clonotype was recorded many times. The chain has TRBV10-3 and TRBJ2-3; D may match TRBD1 or TRBD2 (5 bases each). Germline V gives CDR1 ENHRY, CDR2 SYGVKD. The CDR3 totals 15 residues. The germline V and J ends were trimmed by 7 bases and 1 base, with 15 bases remaining between them. The CDR3 DNA reads as TGTGCCATCAAAGAGGGTCCACAGGGCACAGATACGCAGTATTTT. It encodes CAIKEGPQGTDTQYF.

About this clonotype itself: This may arise from a read error, as a much more abundant clone is one base away. V usage is TRBV7-8 and J usage is TRBJ2-3; TRBD2 aligns across 10 bases. The CDR3 has 16 residues. V shed 4 bases, J shed 3 bases, and the junction held 7 bases outside the gene matches. CDR1 and CDR2 (germline): SGHVS, FQNEAQ. This CDR3 reads CASSSVASGGTDTQYF. The CDR3 DNA sequence: TGTGCCAGCAGCTCAGTGGCTAGCGGGGGAACAGATACGCAGTATTTT.

In regard to this clonotype: This may come from a read error, since a much larger clone is one base off. The chain links TRBV7-9 to TRBJ2-7, with unresolved D. Looked up from germline, CDR1 is SEHNR and CDR2 is FQNEAQ (reference sequence). The CDR3 contains 13 residues. Deletions cut 5 bases from V and 2 bases from J, with 10 bases between. The CDR3 nucleotides read TGTGCCAGCAGCAGCGACACCACCTACGAGCAGTACTTC. The encoded protein is CASSSDTTYEQYF. The complete variable domain, with remaining parts taken from reference TRBV7-9 and TRBJ2-7, reads DTGVSQNPRHKITKRGQNVTFRCDPISEHNRLYWYRQTLGQGPEFLTYFQNEAQLEKSRLLSDRFSAERPKGSFSTLEIQRTEQGDSAMYLCASSSDTTYEQYFGPGTRLTVT.

At least ten counts were recorded for this clonotype. The chain links TRBV20-1 to TRBJ2-7; D may correspond to TRBD1 or TRBD2 (5 bases each). Germline V gene lookup returns CDR1 DFQATT and CDR2 SNEGSKA (reference sequence). V was trimmed by 3 bases and J by 1 base, leaving 7 bases between them. The CDR3 runs to 12 residues. The CDR3 nucleotides are TGCAGTGCTAGGGGGGTTTCCTACGAGCAGTACTTC. Translated: CSARGVSYEQYF.

Of note for this clonotype: Its ends do not fully match the called genes, so a read error is possible. The V and J genes are TRBV5-6 and TRBJ2-7; no clear D. This CDR3 has 13 amino acids. The germline V gene encodes CDR1 SGHDT and CDR2 YYEEEE. CDR3 sequence reads: CASSFDSSSEQYF. The CDR3 bases are TGTGCCAGCAGCTTTGACTCCTCCTCCGAGCAGTACTTC.

This clonotype appeared many times. This sequence joins TRBV7-8 and TRBJ1-2, with D possibly matching TRBD1 (6 bases). CDR1 and CDR2 from the germline V gene are SGHVS and FQNEAQ. The V gene lost 5 bases and the J gene lost 2 bases, with 15 bases spanning the gap. This CDR3 has 15 amino acids. CDR3 region: CASSNRDTTNYGYTF. The CDR3 DNA follows: TGTGCCAGCAGCAATAGGGACACCACCAACTATGGCTACACCTTC. The whole variable domain, filled in from reference TRBV7-8 and TRBJ1-2, reads GAGVSQSPRYKVAKRGQDVALRCDPISGHVSLFWYQQALGQGPEFLTYFQNEAQLDKSGLPSDRFFAERPEGSVSTLKIQRTQQEDSAVYLCASSNRDTTNYGYTFGSGTRLTVV.

Regarding this clonotype: One base away lies a much larger clone, so this may be a sequencing read error. The genes are TRBV12-3 or TRBV12-4 and TRBJ2-3; D might be TRBD2 (6 bases). The CDR3 runs to 17 residues. Between the trimmed V and J ends, which lost 6 bases and 3 bases, there was a span of 22 bases. CDR3 nucleotide sequence: TGTGCCAGCAGGGGGGGATGGGGGGTCTGCGCGACAGATACGCAGTATTTT. It encodes CASRGGWGVCATDTQYF.

This clonotype appeared a few times. The V call is TRBV20-1, the J call TRBJ2-2, with a tentative D call TRBD1 (5 bases). CDR3 length equals 16 residues. V lost 0 bases and J lost 0, with 11 bases in between. Looked up from germline, CDR1 is DFQATT and CDR2 is SNEGSKA (reference sequence). CDR3 in DNA: TGCAGTGCTAGAGATTTCACAGGAGCGAACACCGGGGAGCTGTTTTTT. Amino acid sequence: CSARDFTGANTGELFF.

Remarks on this clonotype: This may be a read error: a much more frequent sequence differs by one nucleotide. This chain connects TRBV9 to TRBJ2-3; unclear D gene. The CDR3 consists of 15 residues. The germline V gene has CDR1 SGDLS and CDR2 YYNGEE. In nucleotides, the CDR3 is TGTGCCAGCAGCGTATTGGCGACCGACACAGATTCGCAGTATTTT. It encodes CASSVLATDTDSQYF.

The rearrangement joins TRBV6-1 to TRBJ2-7; no definite D call. The CDR3 totals 12 residues. V dropped 7 bases and J dropped 3 bases, with 10 bases sitting between them. Germline assignment: CDR1 MNHNS and CDR2 SASEGT. In DNA form, the CDR3 reads TGTGCCAGCACCGGCCTTTTCTACGAGCAGTACTTC. Residues: CASTGLFYEQYF.

This clonotype was found a few times. The rearrangement links TRBV6-5 to TRBJ1-4; D perhaps matches TRBD1 (5 bases). Germline V gene lookup returns CDR1 MNHEY and CDR2 SVGAGI. This CDR3 is 16 amino acids long. V was pared by 1 base and J by 0 bases, with 9 bases between. The CDR3 DNA follows: TGTGCCAGCAGTTACTTCCTGGGGGCAACTAATGAAAAACTGTTTTTT. Protein product: CASSYFLGATNEKLFF.

Comment on this clonotype: A read error is possible here, since a much larger clone lies one base away. J is TRBJ2-7 and V is TRBV28; 8 bases match TRBD2. The V segment lost 4 bases and the J segment 5 bases; nucleotides outside the gene matches: 7. In germline, CDR1 is MDHEN, CDR2 SYDVKM. There are 14 residues in the CDR3. The CDR3 is CASSSQGLGDEQYF. The CDR3, as DNA: TGTGCCAGCAGTTCACAGGGACTAGGGGACGAGCAGTACTTC.

This clonotype was seen ten or more times. This sequence joins TRBV2 and TRBJ2-7; D gene uncertain. The CDR3 spans 13 residues. Trimming cost V 1 base and J 1 base, with 5 bases left between them. Germline CDR1 and CDR2: SNHLY and FYNNEI. DNA of the CDR3: TGTGCCAGCAGTGAAGGGCTGTCCTACGAGCAGTACTTC. It is translated as CASSEGLSYEQYF.

This clonotype was found many times. This chain joins TRBV3-1 and TRBJ2-7; D assignment may be TRBD1 or TRBD2 (5 bases each). The germline V and J ends were trimmed by 1 base and 6 bases, with 16 bases remaining between them. This CDR3 has 15 amino acids. The germline V gene has CDR1 LGHDT and CDR2 YNNKEL (reference sequence). The CDR3: CASSQGHGAFAEQYF. CDR3 sequence (DNA): TGTGCCAGCAGCCAAGGACACGGGGCGTTCGCCGAGCAGTACTTC.

This clonotype was detected a few times. V is TRBV10-3 and J is TRBJ2-3; 7 bases are shared with TRBD1. V lost 0 bases, J lost 0 bases, and 3 bases stayed unmatched. Per germline, CDR1 ENHRY and CDR2 SYGVKD. There are 16 residues in the CDR3. The CDR3 sequence: CAISESTGLSTDTQYF. CDR3 bases: TGTGCCATCAGTGAGTCGACAGGGTTAAGCACAGATACGCAGTATTTT.

V gene TRBV7-9 combines with J gene TRBJ2-1, with a possible D match to TRBD2 (6 bases). CDR3 length: 11 residues. The germline gives CDR1 SEHNR, CDR2 FQNEAQ (reference sequence). The V end was cut by 5 bases, the J end by 14 bases, with 13 bases between. The chain's CDR3 is CASSAPEGEFF. CDR3 nucleotide sequence: TGTGCCAGCAGCGCTCCGGAGGGAGAGTTCTTC.

This clonotype was picked up many times. The chain links TRBV3-1 to TRBJ2-7; TRBD1 matches at 12 bases. The CDR3 has 16 amino acids. V was pared by 3 bases and J by 3 bases, with 6 bases of the junction left unmatched. Germline V gene data show CDR1 as LGHDT and CDR2 as YNNKEL (reference sequence). This chain's CDR3 is CASSHQRDRGLYEQYF. The CDR3 region has the DNA TGTGCCAGCAGCCATCAACGGGACAGGGGGCTCTACGAGCAGTACTTC.

The chain is built from TRBV12-3 or TRBV12-4 and TRBJ2-3; 13 bases match TRBD2. The CDR3 consists of 17 residues. Losses at the gene ends were 5 bases for V and 2 bases for J; bases not matched to a gene: 7. Here the CDR3 DNA reads TGTGCCAGCAGTCTCTGGACTAGCGGGGGATACACAGATACGCAGTATTTT. This translates into CASSLWTSGGYTDTQYF.

Comments on this clonotype: One end of the junction is discordant with germline, which a read error may explain. The chain uses TRBV29-1 and TRBJ2-3, with 14 positions matching TRBD2. CDR3 length: 14 residues. The germline V gene has CDR1 SQVTM and CDR2 ANQGSEA. The CDR3 region has the DNA TGCGGCGTTGGATGGGGACTAGCGGGAGATTCGCAGTATTTT. Residues: CGVGWGLAGDSQYF.

This clonotype was seen more than once but under ten times. The chain links TRBV6-5 to TRBJ1-2; D gene uncertain. This CDR3 has 11 residues. In germline, CDR1 is MNHEY, CDR2 SVGAGI. The V end was cut by 6 bases, the J end by 4 bases, with 6 bases between. Here the CDR3 reads CASSDRYGYTF. In DNA form, the CDR3 reads TGTGCCAGCAGCGACCGCTATGGCTACACCTTC.

Comments on this clonotype: A much larger clone sits a single nucleotide away, making a read error possible. The rearrangement uses TRBV28 and TRBJ2-1, with D possibly TRBD1 on 5 matching bases. The germline CDR1 and CDR2 sequences are MDHEN and SYDVKM. Deletions cut 8 bases from V and 7 bases from J, with 12 bases between. The CDR3 consists of 12 residues. The CDR3 coding sequence is TGTGCCAGCGAAGTAAGGGGTAATGAGCAGTTCTTC. This encodes CASEVRGNEQFF.

This sequence joins TRBV12-3 or TRBV12-4 and TRBJ2-7; 7 bases are a match to TRBD1. This CDR3 spans 15 amino acids. V was clipped by 4 bases and J by 2 bases; unmatched bases: 8. The CDR3 protein is CASSSLTGPPYEQYF. DNA of the CDR3: TGTGCCAGCAGTTCGCTGACAGGGCCTCCCTACGAGCAGTACTTC.

This clonotype was picked up many times. V and J are TRBV7-6 and TRBJ2-7; D not certain. The CDR3 consists of 15 residues. CDR1 is SGHVS and CDR2 is FNYEAQ in the germline V gene. The V gene lost 5 bases and the J gene lost 3 bases, with 17 bases spanning the gap. Written as DNA, the CDR3 is TGTGCCAGCAGCCCGGCAGCCGGGTACGACTACGAGCAGTACTTC. Translation gives CASSPAAGYDYEQYF.